This TCR beta chain was obtained from a study of cytomegalovirus exposure and HLA in healthy donors. It was with 60 Vbeta and 13 Jbeta primers that the PCR ran. Profiling relied on immunoSEQ multiplex PCR, and the TCRdb table lists in-frame clones only, not all of them. This sample has about 130,000 clones; approximately 80% occur once, and the top ten carry almost 6%. Notes on the study in general: Roughly even sequencing depth across donors was the assumption behind the presence/absence analyses. Only CMV serostatus was available as immune exposure information. Investigators reported approximately 170 TCR beta chains as tied to cytomegalovirus.

Each donor's status was that of a healthy bone marrow donor. CDR1 is KGHSH and CDR2 is LQKENI in the germline V gene. Trimming took 3 bases from V and 6 from J, leaving 8 bases between them. The CDR3 has 13 amino acids. Note on this clone: Its antigen is still unknown.

The gene calls are TRBV18 and TRBJ2-2; D is unclear. The sequenced material came from PBMCs. The TCR was taken from a woman aged 40 to 50 in good health and CMV-seropositive. CDR3 sequence reads: CASSPPSSGELFF. The CDR3 bases are TGTGCCAGCTCACCCCCTTCTTCCGGGGAGCTGTTTTTT.